This T cell receptor beta chain was captured by sequencing in a study of T cell repertoires in cytomegalovirus infection. Study in general: Both a matching HLA type and CMV infection were indicated by public TCR beta signatures. Study-wide points: Cumulative frequency (of public TCR beta family members) identified carriers of CMV plus the relevant HLA. Ex vivo, HLA-C-restricted CMV-specific TCR beta clonotypes prevailed over the rest of the response.

This clonotype was counted many times. The antigen remains unidentified. The length of the CDR3 is 13 residues. Trimming took 5 bases from V and 4 from J, leaving 12 bases between them. In germline, CDR1 is MDHEN, CDR2 SYDVKM. TCRdb recomputed calls from the reads with MiXCR, one row per CDR3 protein. The sample records around 230,000 distinct CDR3 sequences, roughly 6.5% being singletons. This sequence was found in a human donor in good health (CMV status not recorded). Some clones in this sample may be carry-over from other donors' samples. J is TRBJ2-7 and V is TRBV28; perhaps TRBD2 as D (6 bases). The specimen sequenced was PBMCs. DNA for the CDR3: TGTGCCAGCAGTCCCGGGAGCGCGTACGAGCAGTACTTC. This encodes CASSPGSAYEQYF. The whole variable domain, remainder taken from reference TRBV28 and TRBJ2-7, is DVKVTQSSRYLVKRTGEKVFLECVQDMDHENMFWYRQDPGLGLRLIYFSYDVKMKEKGDIPEGYSVSREKKERFSLILESASTNQTSMYLCASSPGSAYEQYFGPGTRLTVT.